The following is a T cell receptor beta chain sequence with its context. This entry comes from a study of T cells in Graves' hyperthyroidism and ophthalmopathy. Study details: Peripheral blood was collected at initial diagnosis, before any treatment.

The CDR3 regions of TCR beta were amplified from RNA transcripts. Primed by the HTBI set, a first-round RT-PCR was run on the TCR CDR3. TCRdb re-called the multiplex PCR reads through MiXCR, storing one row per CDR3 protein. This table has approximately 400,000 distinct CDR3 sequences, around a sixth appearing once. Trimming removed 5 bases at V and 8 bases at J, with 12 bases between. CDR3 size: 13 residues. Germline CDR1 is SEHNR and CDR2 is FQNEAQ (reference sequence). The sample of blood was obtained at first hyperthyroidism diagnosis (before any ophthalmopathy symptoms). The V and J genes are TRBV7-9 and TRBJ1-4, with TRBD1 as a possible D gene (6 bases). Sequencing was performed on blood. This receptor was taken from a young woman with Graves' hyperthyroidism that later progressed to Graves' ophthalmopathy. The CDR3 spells CASSRGAGEKLFF. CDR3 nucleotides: TGTGCCAGCAGCAGGGGGGCTGGGGAAAAACTGTTTTTT.